These T cell receptor beta chains were read from a single sample in a study of blood T cell repertoires in COVID-19. TCRdb's table, derived via immunoSEQ multiplex PCR, lists solely in-frame clones and lacks some. This sample has under 250,000 clones, with approximately 85% found just once. The specimen was peripheral blood. The receptor set was obtained from a man between 50 and 59 years old who had recovered from COVID-19. The CDR3 runs from the conserved cysteine through the conserved F or W. D genes are given only for firm matches. Size values are once, few and many counts, or a class for expanded clones, and some rows have none.

TRBD2,TRBV5-1,few,TRBJ2-7,TGCGCCAGCAGCCAGACTAGCGGGAGGGCCGCCGAGCAGTACTTC,CASSQTSGRAAEQYF
-,TRBV27,-,TRBJ2-2,TGTGCCAGCAGTTGGCTTATTGACACCGGGGAGCTGTTTTTT,CASSWLIDTGELFF
-,TRBV18,-,TRBJ2-2,TGTGCCAGCTCCCCCACAGCGGTTGAGCTGTTTTTT,CASSPTAVELFF
-,TRBV4-1,-,TRBJ1-5,TGCGCCAGCAGCCAAGATCGGTATCAGCCCCAGCATTTT,CASSQDRYQPQHF
TRBD2,TRBV5-6,-,TRBJ2-1,TGTGCCAGCGTTCCGGGACTAGCTGAGAGTAATGAGCAGTTCTTC,CASVPGLAESNEQFF
TRBD2,TRBV7-9,-,TRBJ2-1,TGTGCCAGCCATTGGGTGAGCGGGAGGAGAAACAATGAGCAGTTCTTC,CASHWVSGRRNNEQFF
-,TRBV18,-,TRBJ2-7,TGTGCCAGCTCACCACTATCCTCCTACGAGCAGTACTTC,CASSPLSSYEQYF
TRBD1,TRBV2,-,TRBJ1-4,TGTGCCAGCAGTGCGGACAGGGGTACAAGGGAAAAACTGTTTTTT,CASSADRGTREKLFF
-,TRBV6-5,-,TRBJ1-4,TGTGCCAGCAGTCTGACCTCCAGGAAAAATGAAAAACTGTTTTTT,CASSLTSRKNEKLFF
TRBD1,TRBV6-1,-,TRBJ1-3,TGTGCCAGCAGTGATGGGACAGGGTACGGAAACACCATATATTTT,CASSDGTGYGNTIYF
TRBD1,TRBV6-5,-,TRBJ1-5,TGTGCCAGCAGGTGGGGGCAGGGGGCACGTCAGCCCCAGCATTTT,CASRWGQGARQPQHF
-,TRBV3-1/TRBV3-2,-,TRBJ2-7,TGTGCCAGCAGCCATAGGCGGCGGGAAGCCTACGAGCAGTACTTC,CASSHRRREAYEQYF
TRBD1,TRBV19,-,TRBJ2-5,TGTGCCAGTAGTATCAGGGGGCCTTTACAAGAGACCCAGTACTTC,CASSIRGPLQETQYF
-,TRBV6-1,-,TRBJ2-7,TGTGCCAGCAGTGAAGCCGGTAGCGGCTACGAGCAGTACTTC,CASSEAGSGYEQYF
TRBD1,TRBV28,-,TRBJ1-1,TGTGCCAGCAGGGGGGGACAGGGGGCGCGGATTCGGCTGGACACTGAAGCTTTCTTT,CASRGGQGARIRLDTEAFF
-,TRBV7-9,-,TRBJ2-7,TGTGCCAGCAGCTTAGCGGCAGGGGCCGCCTACGAGCAGTACTTC,CASSLAAGAAYEQYF
TRBD2,TRBV29-1,-,TRBJ2-3,TGCAGCGTTGAAGTGTTCCGGAGGGCTAGCGGGGAAACGCAGTATTTT,CSVEVFRRASGETQYF
TRBD2,TRBV2,-,TRBJ2-3,TGTGCCAGCAGTGATCGGGGGGGTGGCACAGATACGCAGTATTTT,CASSDRGGGTDTQYF
-,TRBV10-3,once,TRBJ2-7,TGTGCCATCGGGCCCCAGGGCTCCTACGAGCAGTACTTC,CAIGPQGSYEQYF
TRBD1,TRBV28,-,TRBJ1-4,TGTGCCAGCAGGTCCCCATCGGGACAGGGAGAAAAACTGTTTTTT,CASRSPSGQGEKLFF
-,TRBV28,-,TRBJ1-1,TGTGCCAGCAGTCCTCAGGACGGGAGGGGGAACACTGAAGCTTTCTTT,CASSPQDGRGNTEAFF
-,TRBV7-2,-,TRBJ2-3,TGTGCCAGCAGCTTAGCGCTTGGCAGGCAAGCAGATACGCAGTATTTT,CASSLALGRQADTQYF
-,TRBV5-1,-,TRBJ2-7,TGCGCCAGCAGCCCTACTAACTCCTACGAGCAGTACTTC,CASSPTNSYEQYF
-,TRBV27,-,TRBJ1-5,TGTGCCAGCAGGGACAGCCAGCGCAATCAGCCCCAGCATTTT,CASRDSQRNQPQHF
-,TRBV30,-,TRBJ2-2,TGTGCCTGGAGATCAAGGGACATTAACACCGGGGAGCTGTTTTTT,CAWRSRDINTGELFF
TRBD1,TRBV2,-,TRBJ2-5,TGTGCCAGCACCGAAAGGGACAGGGTGAAAGAGACCCAGTACTTC,CASTERDRVKETQYF
TRBD2,TRBV28,few,TRBJ2-7,TGTGCCAGCCAGCGCGGGACTAGCGGTGCTAGGGAGCAGTACTTC,CASQRGTSGAREQYF
-,TRBV27,-,TRBJ1-3,TGTGCCAGCAGTCCCATCGACAGACGTTCGGGAAACACCATATATTTT,CASSPIDRRSGNTIYF
-,TRBV5-4,-,TRBJ2-7,TGTGCCAGCAGCTTAGACAGATACTACGAGCAGTACTTC,CASSLDRYYEQYF
TRBD2,TRBV7-2,-,TRBJ2-2,TGTGCCAGCACCGAATTCCGACTAGCGGGAGGACTAACCGGGGAGCTGTTTTTT,CASTEFRLAGGLTGELFF
-,TRBV11-3,-,TRBJ2-2,TGTGCCAGCAGCCCACAGTCCACCGGGGAGCTGTTTTTT,CASSPQSTGELFF
TRBD1,TRBV28,-,TRBJ2-5,TGTGCCAGCAGTTTCAACAGGGGGCTCAAAGAGACCCAGTACTTC,CASSFNRGLKETQYF
TRBD1,TRBV18,-,TRBJ1-6,TGTGCCAGCTCACCCCGGACAGGGGGCAGGGATAGTAATTCACCCCTCCACTTT,CASSPRTGGRDSNSPLHF
-,TRBV2,-,TRBJ2-5,TGTGCCAGCAGGCGGACAGAGCAAGAGACCCAGTACTTC,CASRRTEQETQYF
-,TRBV18,-,TRBJ2-5,TGTGCCAGCTCACCTAATAAAGAGACCCAGTACTTC,CASSPNKETQYF
-,TRBV20-1,-,TRBJ2-5,TGCAGCGCGGACGGGAAGACCCAGTACTTC,CSADGKTQYF
-,TRBV24-1,-,TRBJ2-5,TGTGCCACCAGTGACCCCGGACAGTCCCAAGAGACCCAGTACTTC,CATSDPGQSQETQYF
TRBD2,TRBV19,once,TRBJ2-1,TGTGCCAGTAGTATACTTGCGGGAGACCCACCCTCCTACAATGAGCAGTTCTTC,CASSILAGDPPSYNEQFF
TRBD1,TRBV10-3,-,TRBJ2-7,TGTGCCATCAGTGAGATGGGTCAGGGGGCAGGAGAGCAGTACTTC,CAISEMGQGAGEQYF
TRBD1,TRBV7-2,-,TRBJ1-2,TGTGCCAGCAGCGCGGTTAACAGGGGGATCAGTGGCTACACCTTC,CASSAVNRGISGYTF
-,TRBV15,-,TRBJ2-1,TGTGCCACCAGCAGAGCTCGCAATGAGCAGTTCTTC,CATSRARNEQFF
-,TRBV6-5,-,TRBJ1-5,TGTGCCAGTGGTGTACGGCCGGGGAATCAGCCCCAGCATTTT,CASGVRPGNQPQHF
-,TRBV7-2,-,TRBJ2-7,TGTGCCAGCAGTTATGACAGTTCCTTCGAGCGGGCCAGCTCCTACGAGCAGTACTTC,CASSYDSSFERASSYEQYF
-,TRBV6-5,-,TRBJ1-1,TGTGCCAGCAGTTTCACACGGGAGACTGAAGCTTTCTTT,CASSFTRETEAFF
-,TRBV9,-,TRBJ1-4,TGTGCCAGCAGCCCCCGACAGAATACTAATGAAAAACTGTTTTTT,CASSPRQNTNEKLFF
-,TRBV24-1,once,TRBJ2-1,TGTGCCACCAGTGATTCAGGGAATGAGCAGTTCTTC,CATSDSGNEQFF
TRBD2,TRBV27,-,TRBJ2-1,TGTGCCAGCAGTTTATATAGGCGGGAGGGCCCAGAGCAGTTCTTC,CASSLYRREGPEQFF
TRBD2,TRBV6-6,few,TRBJ2-3,TGTGCCAGCAGTTTCCCGAGCGGGAGCTCTGGAGATACGCAGTATTTT,CASSFPSGSSGDTQYF
-,TRBV6-5,once,TRBJ1-2,TGTGCCAGCAGTACACAGGCCTTCTATGGCTACACCTTC,CASSTQAFYGYTF
-,TRBV5-5,-,TRBJ2-7,TGTGCCAGCAGCTTCCGGACAGACCACGAGCAGTACTTC,CASSFRTDHEQYF
-,TRBV24-1,-,TRBJ1-1,TGTGCCACCAGTGCGGGACTGTGGAACACTGAAGCTTTCTTT,CATSAGLWNTEAFF
TRBD2,TRBV19,few,TRBJ2-3,TGTGCCAGTAGTATCTCCGGGAGGGATCCAGATACGCAGTATTTT,CASSISGRDPDTQYF
TRBD2,TRBV29-1,-,TRBJ2-7,TGCAGCGTTGAGTGGCGTACTAGCGTTGACTACGAGCAGTACTTC,CSVEWRTSVDYEQYF
TRBD1,TRBV28,once,TRBJ2-1,TGTGCCAGCAGCCCACAGGGGGCTGGGGCTCAGAACCAGTTCTTC,CASSPQGAGAQNQFF
-,TRBV28,-,TRBJ1-2,TGTGCCAGCAGTTCAGAAGGGGTAGGGTACACCTTC,CASSSEGVGYTF